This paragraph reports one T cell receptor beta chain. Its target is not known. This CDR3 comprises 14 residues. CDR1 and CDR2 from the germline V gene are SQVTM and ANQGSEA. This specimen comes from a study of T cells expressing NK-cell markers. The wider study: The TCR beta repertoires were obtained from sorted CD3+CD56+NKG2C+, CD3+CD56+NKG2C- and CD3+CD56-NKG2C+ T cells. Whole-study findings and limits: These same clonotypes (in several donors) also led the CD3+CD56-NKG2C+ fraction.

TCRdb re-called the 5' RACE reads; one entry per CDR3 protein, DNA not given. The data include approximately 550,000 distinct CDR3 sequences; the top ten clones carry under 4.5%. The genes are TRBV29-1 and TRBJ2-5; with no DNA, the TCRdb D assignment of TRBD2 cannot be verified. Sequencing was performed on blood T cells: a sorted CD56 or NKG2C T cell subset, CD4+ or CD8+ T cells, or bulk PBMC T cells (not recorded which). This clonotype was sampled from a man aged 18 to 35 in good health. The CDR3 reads CSVVEGGVGETQYF.